A single sample is the source of the 19 T cell receptor beta chains below, sequenced in a study of CD8+CD57+ T cells in acquired aplastic anemia. Genomic DNA acted as the template from which TCR beta VDJ combination and CDR3 sequence profiling were carried out. TCRdb ran MiXCR on the reads and lists one entry per CDR3 protein. The sample lists around 170,000 distinct CDR3 sequences, 63% seen once, with 45% in the top ten. The sequenced material came from sorted CD4+, CD8+, or CD8+CD57+ T cells (not recorded which) from PBMCs. Receptors originate from a human donor in good health.

This clonotype was detected once. V and J are TRBV10-3 and TRBJ2-7; 9 bases fit TRBD1. The CDR3 covers 17 residues. The germline gives CDR1 ENHRY, CDR2 SYGVKD. J was trimmed by 4 bases and V by 0 bases; bases with no gene match: 10. As DNA, the CDR3 is TGTGCCATCAGTGAGTCGATCCGGGACAGGGTCGGGTACGAGCAGTACTTC. Encoded protein: CAISESIRDRVGYEQYF.

This clonotype was counted at least ten times. The chain couples TRBV29-1 to TRBJ2-7; TRBD1 is a possible D gene (6 bases). Trimming removed 0 bases at V and 4 bases at J, with 13 bases between. The CDR3 is made up of 14 amino acids. Germline V gene sequence: CDR1 SQVTM, CDR2 ANQGSEA. CDR3 sequence (DNA): TGCAGCGTTGAAGATCAGGGGTCGTCATACGAGCAGTACTTC. Its translation: CSVEDQGSSYEQYF.

The chain is built from TRBV5-4 and TRBJ2-1, with TRBD2 as a possible D gene (6 bases). The CDR3 sequence is 14 residues long. The V gene's germline CDR1 is SGHNT and CDR2 YYREEE (reference sequence). Deletions cut 6 bases from V and 2 bases from J, with 12 bases between. The CDR3: CASNERAAYNEQFF. The CDR3 region has the DNA TGTGCCAGCAACGAGCGGGCGGCCTACAATGAGCAGTTCTTC.

This chain joins TRBV6-5 and TRBJ2-7, with TRBD1 as a possible D gene (5 bases). Per the germline V gene, CDR1 is MNHEY and CDR2 is SVGAGI. V was trimmed by 5 bases and J by 6 bases, leaving 17 bases between them. The CDR3 contains 14 residues. CDR3 sequence (DNA): TGTGCCAGCAGTGCCCTCGCAGGGCGCGGCGAGCAGTACTTC. Its translation is CASSALAGRGEQYF.

CDR3 sequence reads: CATSRDPPGGTEAFF. For the CDR3, the DNA is TGTGCCACCAGCAGAGATCCCCCGGGTGGGACTGAAGCTTTCTTT. The rearrangement uses TRBV15 and TRBJ1-1; D is uncertain. Germline-derived CDR1 and CDR2 are LNHNV and YYDKDF (reference sequence). V lost 0 bases and J 5 bases, leaving 13 bases between the germline ends. This CDR3 is built from 15 residues.

This clonotype came up a few times. This sequence joins TRBV9 and TRBJ1-2; D may be TRBD1 (6 bases). The CDR3 extends over 14 amino acids. Germline loops: CDR1 SGDLS, CDR2 YYNGEE. V was cut by 5 bases and J by 7 bases, with 18 bases left in between. The CDR3 sequence is CASSERRGEGGYTF. In DNA form, the CDR3 reads TGTGCCAGCAGTGAACGCAGGGGTGAGGGTGGCTACACCTTC.

The rearrangement joins TRBV29-1 to TRBJ2-7, with 9 bases fitting TRBD2. Trimming cost V 0 bases and J 5 bases; bases outside gene matches: 11. CDR1 is SQVTM and CDR2 is ANQGSEA in the germline V gene. The CDR3 loop spans 16 amino acids. The chain's CDR3 is CSVEDSAGGPQHEQYF. Written as DNA, the CDR3 is TGCAGCGTTGAAGATTCCGCGGGGGGGCCTCAACACGAGCAGTACTTC.

V is TRBV20-1 and J is TRBJ1-6, with D unclear. The V gene's germline CDR1 is DFQATT and CDR2 SNEGSKA (reference sequence). The CDR3 totals 14 residues. Trimming cost V 0 bases and J 8 bases, with 11 bases left between them. CDR3 amino acids: CSAREGGDYSPLHF. The DNA for the CDR3 is TGCAGTGCTAGAGAGGGTGGGGATTATTCACCCCTCCACTTT.

This clonotype was seen just once. The chain couples TRBV5-1 to TRBJ1-6, with D tentatively TRBD1 (5 bases). Trimming shortened V by 4 bases and J by 11 bases, and 19 bases separated the two germline ends. CDR1 and CDR2 from the germline V gene are SGHRS and YFSETQ. The CDR3 loop spans 15 amino acids. Here the CDR3 reads CASSGGRGGSTPLHF. CDR3 in DNA: TGCGCCAGCAGCGGTGGGAGGGGCGGCTCTACACCCCTCCACTTT. The variable domain in full, completed from reference TRBV5-1 and TRBJ1-6, reads KAGVTQTPRYLIKTRGQQVTLSCSPISGHRSVSWYQQTPGQGLQFLFEYFSETQRNKGNFPGRFSGRQFSNSRSEMNVSTLELGDSALYLCASSGGRGGSTPLHFGNGTRLTVT.

In its sample, this clonotype was seen many times. This chain connects TRBV12-3 or TRBV12-4 to TRBJ2-1; 7 bases align to TRBD2. The ends lost 6 bases at V and 0 bases at J; junction bases unmatched: 5. The CDR3 runs 15 residues. CDR3 DNA: TGTGCCAGCAGCCTAGCGGAAGACTCCTACAATGAGCAGTTCTTC. Amino acids: CASSLAEDSYNEQFF.

The rearrangement joins TRBV20-1 to TRBJ2-3; 8 bases align to TRBD1. The V gene end was trimmed by 4 bases and the J gene end by 2 bases; junction bases not matched to a gene: 5. The CDR3 is 14 residues long. Germline-derived CDR1 and CDR2 are DFQATT and SNEGSKA (reference sequence). The CDR3 region is CSAIGTGNTDTQYF. The CDR3 nucleotides read TGCAGTGCTATTGGGACAGGCAACACAGATACGCAGTATTTT.

Ten or more counts support this clonotype. The gene calls are TRBV20-1 and TRBJ1-5; D uncertain. V lost 3 bases and J 5 bases, leaving 8 bases between the germline ends. The CDR3 runs 12 residues. Germline values: CDR1 DFQATT, CDR2 SNEGSKA (reference sequence). The CDR3 sequence is CSASPAYQPQHF. CDR3 nucleotides: TGCAGTGCTAGTCCTGCGTATCAGCCCCAGCATTTT.

There are a few counts of this clonotype. The chain employs TRBV9 and TRBJ2-5; tentatively, D is TRBD2 (5 bases). From germline, CDR1 is SGDLS and CDR2 YYNGEE. V was trimmed by 1 base and J by 5 bases, leaving 9 bases between them. CDR3 length: 13 residues. The CDR3 is CASSVSGKETQYF. CDR3 sequence (DNA): TGTGCCAGCAGCGTATCGGGGAAGGAGACCCAGTACTTC. Complete variable domain (other parts from reference TRBV9 and TRBJ2-5): DSGVTQTPKHLITATGQRVTLRCSPRSGDLSVYWYQQSLDQGLQFLIQYYNGEERAKGNILERFSAQQFPDLHSELNLSSLELGDSALYFCASSVSGKETQYFGPGTRLLVL.

J is TRBJ1-1 and V is TRBV6-1; D unresolved. CDR3 size: 14 residues. Germline V gene lookup returns CDR1 MNHNS and CDR2 SASEGT. Trimming took off 10 bases at V and 0 bases at J, with 15 bases between the two ends. CDR3 bases: TGTGCCATCACCAGCCCGGGCATGAACACTGAAGCTTTCTTT. Its protein product is CAITSPGMNTEAFF.

This clonotype has at least ten counts. The chain has TRBV29-1 and TRBJ1-2, with D unresolved. Germline values: CDR1 SQVTM, CDR2 ANQGSEA. V was trimmed by 4 bases and J by 0 bases, leaving 15 bases between them. This CDR3 has 15 amino acids. CDR3 amino acids: CSVVDSSGANYGYTF. The CDR3 bases are TGCAGCGTTGTTGATTCGTCGGGCGCTAACTATGGCTACACCTTC.

As to this clonotype: The CDR3 does not close with the conserved phenylalanine or tryptophan, likely indicating a read error. J is TRBJ2-5 and V is TRBV29-1; TRBD2 is a possible D gene (7 bases). The germline V gene has CDR1 SQVTM and CDR2 ANQGSEA. CDR3 length equals 16 residues. V lost 4 bases and J 2 bases, leaving 20 bases between the germline ends. The CDR3 sequence: CSVGGLAEALQETQYL. CDR3 in DNA: TGCAGCGTTGGGGGGCTAGCGGAGGCACTACAAGAGACCCAGTACCTC.

This chain joins TRBV20-1 and TRBJ2-7; 16 nucleotides align to TRBD2. Per germline, CDR1 DFQATT and CDR2 SNEGSKA (reference sequence). The CDR3 is 16 residues long. J gave up 3 bases and V 6 bases, and 8 bases lay outside the gene matches. CDR3: CSAAPGLAGGIYEQYF. For the CDR3, the DNA is TGCAGTGCCGCCCCGGGACTAGCGGGAGGGATCTACGAGCAGTACTTC.

The gene calls are TRBV29-1 and TRBJ1-2, with D possibly being TRBD1 (6 bases). Germline CDR1 SQVTM, CDR2 ANQGSEA. The CDR3 spans 13 residues. V lost 5 bases, J lost 2 bases, and 12 bases lay in between. CDR3 region: CSVKDSQNYGYTF. In DNA, the CDR3 is TGCAGCGTTAAGGACAGCCAAAACTATGGCTACACCTTC.

This clonotype has more than one count but fewer than ten. The rearrangement uses TRBV20-1 and TRBJ2-3; TRBD1 is a possible D gene (6 bases). The germline V gene has CDR1 DFQATT and CDR2 SNEGSKA (reference sequence). The CDR3 is 13 amino acids. Between the trimmed V and J ends, which lost 6 bases and 1 base, there was a span of 11 bases. CDR3 residues: CSAFGTRTDTQYF. In DNA, the CDR3 is TGCAGTGCGTTCGGGACACGCACAGATACGCAGTATTTT.